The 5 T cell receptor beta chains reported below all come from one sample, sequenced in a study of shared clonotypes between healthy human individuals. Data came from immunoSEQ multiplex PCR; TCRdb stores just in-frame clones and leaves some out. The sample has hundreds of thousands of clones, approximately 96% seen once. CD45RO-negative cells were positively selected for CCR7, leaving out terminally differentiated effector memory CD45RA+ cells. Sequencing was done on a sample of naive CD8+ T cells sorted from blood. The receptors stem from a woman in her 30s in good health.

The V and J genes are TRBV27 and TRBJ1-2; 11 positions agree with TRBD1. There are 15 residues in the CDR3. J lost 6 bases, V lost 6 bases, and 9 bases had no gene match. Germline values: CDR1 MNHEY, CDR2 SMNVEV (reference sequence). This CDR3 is CASRVGQGAYDGYTF. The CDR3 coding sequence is TGTGCCAGCAGGGTTGGACAGGGGGCGTACGATGGCTACACCTTC.

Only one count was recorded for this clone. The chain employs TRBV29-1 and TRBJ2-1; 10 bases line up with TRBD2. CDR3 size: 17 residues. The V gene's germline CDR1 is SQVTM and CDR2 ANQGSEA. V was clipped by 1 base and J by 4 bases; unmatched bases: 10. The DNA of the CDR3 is TGCAGCGTTGAAGGCCTAGCGGGAGTAGGACCTTACAATGAGCAGTTCTTC. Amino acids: CSVEGLAGVGPYNEQFF.

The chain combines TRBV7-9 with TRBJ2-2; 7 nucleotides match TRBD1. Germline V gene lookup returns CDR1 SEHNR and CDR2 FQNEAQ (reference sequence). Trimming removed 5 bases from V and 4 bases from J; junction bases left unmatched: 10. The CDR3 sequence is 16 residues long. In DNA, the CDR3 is TGTGCCAGCAGCCCTTCGAGGGGGCAAGGCACCGGGGAGCTGTTTTTT. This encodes CASSPSRGQGTGELFF.

The CDR3 DNA follows: TGCGCCAGCAGCGCAATTCTAGCGGGAGCGCGTAACGGGGAGCTGTTTTTT. Its translation is CASSAILAGARNGELFF. The chain couples TRBV5-1 to TRBJ2-2, with 10 bases fitting TRBD2. The germline gives CDR1 SGHRS, CDR2 YFSETQ. The CDR3 sequence is 17 residues long. With 4 bases clipped from V and 7 bases from J, the junction kept 13 bases outside the gene matches.

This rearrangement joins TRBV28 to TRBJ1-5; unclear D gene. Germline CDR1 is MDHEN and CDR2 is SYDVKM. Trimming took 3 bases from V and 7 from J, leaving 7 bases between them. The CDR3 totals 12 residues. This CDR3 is CASSFARQPQHF. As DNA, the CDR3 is TGTGCCAGCAGTTTCGCCAGGCAGCCCCAGCATTTT.